This is a list of T cell receptor beta chains from one sample in a study of technical replicates of blood from a few donors. Measured with immunoSEQ multiplex PCR; TCRdb has only the in-frame clones, and not every one. There are about 75,000 clones in the sample; 95% to 97% occur only once, and about 0.17% lies in the top ten. The sample was T cells isolated from PBMCs. The receptors derive from a human donor in good health. CDR3s leave out the opening cysteine and the closing phenylalanine or tryptophan. The order of the fields is J gene, V gene, CDR3 protein.

J: TRBJ1-3
V: TRBV12-5
CDR3: ASGLSGTVGNTIY

J: TRBJ2-5
V: TRBV19
CDR3: ASSIDRGGTQY

J: TRBJ1-1
V: TRBV13
CDR3: ASSLPRGDEAF

J: TRBJ2-3
V: TRBV7-9
CDR3: ASLSYTSGGRTDTQY

J: TRBJ2-7
V: TRBV6-5
CDR3: ASSSDRGHMDEQY

J: TRBJ2-3
V: TRBV28
CDR3: ASSLGGVTDTQY

J: TRBJ1-1
V: TRBV12-5
CDR3: ASGKQGTAEAF

J: TRBJ2-1
V: TRBV11-2
CDR3: ASSLGLAGDDEQF

J: TRBJ2-7
V: TRBV5-6
CDR3: ASSYRLGQVYEQY

J: TRBJ2-3
V: TRBV9
CDR3: ASSVRPGQGIDTQY

J: TRBJ2-7
V: TRBV11-2
CDR3: ASSLVGTATYEQY

J: TRBJ2-2
V: TRBV7-2
CDR3: ASSRQGIGELF

J: TRBJ1-5
V: TRBV28
CDR3: ASSFPGGGQPQH

J: TRBJ2-1
V: TRBV5-1
CDR3: ASSRLNRGAYNEQF

J: TRBJ2-1
V: TRBV28
CDR3: ASSSSGSNEQF

J: TRBJ2-1
V: TRBV29-1
CDR3: SVEGSPALAGKSGDEQF

J: TRBJ2-5
V: TRBV7-8
CDR3: ASSPFKGETQY

J: TRBJ1-2
V: TRBV19
CDR3: ASLGQPYGYT

J: TRBJ1-1
V: TRBV10-3
CDR3: AINKQGQNTEAF

J: TRBJ2-3
V: TRBV2
CDR3: ASSRDRHTQY

J: TRBJ1-2
V: TRBV4-1
CDR3: ASSQQIFRRNYGYT

J: TRBJ1-3
V: TRBV5-1
CDR3: ASSLGATGNTIY